This TCR beta chain was sequenced in a study of blood T cell repertoires in COVID-19. Turning to the study itself: Some COVID-19 samples were acute and others convalescent; all came from the United States, Italy and Spain.

Germline assignment: CDR1 GTSNPN and CDR2 SVGIG (reference sequence). There are 13 residues in the CDR3. The V gene lost 3 bases and the J gene lost 8 bases, with 17 bases spanning the gap. Assay: immunoSEQ multiplex PCR; the TCRdb copy retains only in-frame clones and omits some. The sample yields under 250,000 clones, 85% to 90% seen once. The sequence derives from a woman between 18 and 30 years old in a cohort exposed to, infected with or recovered from COVID-19 (not recorded which). The sample comprised PBMCs or T cells enriched from blood (not recorded which). This sequence joins TRBV30 and TRBJ2-7; weak D call: TRBD1 (6 bases). CDR3 bases: TGTGCCTGGAGGGGAACAGGGAGCTCCCAGCAGTACTTC. Encoded protein: CAWRGTGSSQQYF.